This T cell receptor beta chain was sequenced in a study of shared clonotypes between healthy human individuals. Naive CD8 isolation took CD45RO-negative cells positively selected for CCR7 and excluded terminally differentiated effector memory CD45RA+ cells. Assay execution took place at the deep level. Measured with immunoSEQ multiplex PCR; TCRdb has only the in-frame clones, and not every one. The repertoire holds over 2,000,000 clones, with 90% to 95% as singletons. V was pared by 1 base and J by 4 bases, with 7 bases between. The CDR3 has 14 residues. Germline values: CDR1 MGHRA, CDR2 YSYEKL. Study results and limitations: Across subsets, estimated richness was generally greater for naive than for memory populations. Clonotype sharing levels among donors were expected to vary with sequencing depth.

As to this clone: Its antigen is currently unknown. At the DNA level, this CDR3 is encoded by other sequences in the same sample as well.

The sequence was collected from a man younger than 35 in good health. Some clones in this sample may be carry-over from other donors' samples. This chain uses TRBV4-1 with TRBJ2-2; D call uncertain. Sequencing was done on a sample of naive CD8+ T cells from PBMCs. This chain's CDR3 is CASSQVRGTGELFF. The CDR3 nucleotides are TGCGCCAGCAGCCAAGTGAGAGGCACCGGGGAGCTGTTTTTT.